Listed here are 9 T cell receptor beta chains from one sample, sequenced in a study of CD8+ T cells in alopecia areata. The treatment here: oral pan-JAK inhibitor, 5-10 mg twice daily. Lesional scalp punch biopsies and peripheral blood were collected from alopecia areata patients. Isolated RNA was reverse transcribed into cDNA used as the sequencing template. The data were produced by immunoSEQ multiplex PCR, yet TCRdb's version contains in-frame clones alone and is incomplete. The sample contains about 13,000 clones, roughly 65% of which appear only once. The source was skin, collected at week 4, from a patient treated with tofacitinib. All receptors derive from a human donor with alopecia areata.

The rearrangement links TRBV25-1 to TRBJ1-2; perhaps TRBD1 as D (5 bases). The CDR3 is 16 residues long. V dropped 3 bases and J dropped 6 bases, with 20 bases sitting between them. Looked up from germline, CDR1 is MGHDK and CDR2 is SYGVNS. The CDR3 loop is CASSDNNPRDWNGYTF. In DNA, the CDR3 is TGTGCCAGCAGTGACAATAATCCGCGGGACTGGAATGGCTACACCTTC.

The V call is TRBV6-6, the J call TRBJ1-6; maybe TRBD1 (5 bases). The CDR3 has 13 residues. The germline V and J ends were trimmed by 0 bases and 18 bases, with 15 bases remaining between them. CDR1 and CDR2 (germline): MNHNY, SVGAGI (reference sequence). CDR3 sequence reads: CASSYSMYGADHF. The CDR3 bases are TGTGCCAGCAGTTACTCGATGTACGGGGCCGACCACTTT.

The chain combines TRBV27 with TRBJ2-7, with D perhaps matching TRBD2 (5 bases). CDR1 is MNHEY and CDR2 is SMNVEV in the germline V gene (reference sequence). The CDR3 sequence is 15 residues long. Trimming removed 6 bases from V and 0 bases from J, with 15 bases in between. The CDR3 coding sequence is TGTGCCAGCAGCCCCCGGGAAGGCCGCTCCTACGAGCAGTACTTC. It specifies CASSPREGRSYEQYF.

CDR3 sequence reads: CASSQDVVLAGGDEQFF. The CDR3, as DNA: TGCGCCAGCAGCCAAGATGTCGTCCTAGCGGGAGGCGATGAGCAGTTCTTC. V gene TRBV4-3 combines with J gene TRBJ2-1; 11 nucleotides line up with TRBD2. This CDR3 contains 17 residues. Germline lookup yields CDR1 LGHNA and CDR2 YSLEER. J gave up 8 bases and V 0 bases, and 9 bases lay outside the gene matches.

The rearrangement uses TRBV6-5 and TRBJ2-7, with unresolved D. Germline CDR1 MNHEY, CDR2 SVGAGI. Trimming took off 2 bases at V and 4 bases at J, with 6 bases between the two ends. This CDR3 has 12 residues. CDR3 region: CASSYAGYEQYF. CDR3 coding DNA: TGTGCCAGCAGTTACGCCGGATACGAGCAGTACTTC.

V usage is TRBV5-1 and J usage is TRBJ2-3; D is unclear. Trimming removed 0 bases at V and 2 bases at J, with 7 bases between. Germline CDR1 reads SGHRS; CDR2 reads YFSETQ. The CDR3 totals 14 residues. DNA for the CDR3: TGCGCCAGCAGCTTGGCACTTAACACAGATACGCAGTATTTT. Translating gives CASSLALNTDTQYF.

This clone was observed a handful of times. The J gene is TRBJ2-5, the V gene TRBV23-1; D is tentatively TRBD1 or TRBD2 (5 bases each). TRBV23-1 carries the ORF label, with uncertain function. V lost 8 bases to trimming and J lost 3 bases, with 13 bases between them. The CDR3 is 13 residues long. This CDR3 is CASPQLGEETQYF. Here the CDR3 DNA reads TGCGCCAGCCCACAACTGGGGGAAGAGACCCAGTACTTC.

This chain uses TRBV5-1 with TRBJ1-4, with D uncertain. Germline V gene sequence: CDR1 SGHRS, CDR2 YFSETQ. Trimming pared 0 bases from V and 0 bases from J, leaving 6 bases between. The CDR3 spans 15 residues. The CDR3 DNA reads as TGCGCCAGCAGCTTGGAGCGTGCAACTAATGAAAAACTGTTTTTT. It encodes CASSLERATNEKLFF.

The chain couples TRBV9 to TRBJ2-5; 9 bases match TRBD1. The CDR3 sequence is 17 residues long. Trimming cost V 7 bases and J 0 bases; bases outside gene matches: 13. Germline V CDR1 and CDR2: SGDLS, YYNGEE. As DNA, the CDR3 is TGTGCCAGCGGACCGGGACAGGGCGACGTTTACCAAGAGACCCAGTACTTC. Protein product: CASGPGQGDVYQETQYF.